The next 5 T cell receptor beta chains were all read from a single sample in a study of shared clonotypes between healthy human individuals. The method was immunoSEQ multiplex PCR; TCRdb's version includes in-frame clones alone and lacks a portion of them. The table records some 980,000 clones, around 80% of them present only once. Source material: memory CD4+ T cells sorted from blood. Subset specified: CD45RA-negative fraction. The origin of the receptors is a man between 18 and 29 years old in good health.

The sample holds a few counts of this clone. As DNA, the CDR3 is TGTGCCAGCAGCAAAGCTAAGAAGGTAGCGGGATACAATGAGCAGTTCTTC. Its translation: CASSKAKKVAGYNEQFF. This chain uses TRBV21-1 with TRBJ2-1; the D call in the table, TRBD2, was not verified against the DNA. TRBV21-1 is an annotated pseudogene. The CDR3 is made up of 17 amino acids.

CDR3 in amino acids: CASSPRSSVPGPTPGDGYTF. The CDR3 DNA follows: TGTGCCAGCAGCCCCCGCAGCTCGGTTCCGGGACCGACGCCGGGTGATGGCTACACCTTC. This chain links TRBV21-1 with TRBJ1-2. TRBV21-1 counts as a pseudogene. The CDR3 spans 20 residues.

The V and J genes are TRBV5-4 and TRBJ2-7; 14 nucleotides agree with TRBD2. The CDR3 totals 16 residues. Trimming cost V 4 bases and J 5 bases; bases outside gene matches: 8. The germline V gene has CDR1 SGHNT and CDR2 YYREEE (reference sequence). The DNA for the CDR3 is TGTGCCAGCAGCGGGGGGACTAGCGGGAGATACCACGAGCAGTACTTC. It is translated as CASSGGTSGRYHEQYF.

This rearrangement joins TRBV6-5 to TRBJ2-2; 7 positions match TRBD2. Germline V CDR1 and CDR2: MNHEY, SVGAGI. V lost 5 bases, J lost 5 bases, and 8 bases stayed unmatched. The CDR3 is made up of 15 amino acids. Here the CDR3 reads CASSQTSLRTGELFF. CDR3 nucleotides: TGTGCCAGCAGTCAGACTAGCCTTAGAACCGGGGAGCTGTTTTTT.

The CDR3 DNA reads TGTGCCAGCAGTGGGACAGGGAGCACAGATACGCAGTATTTT. Its translation is CASSGTGSTDTQYF. The V and J genes are TRBV2 and TRBJ2-3, with 8 bases that match TRBD1. The V segment lost 4 bases and the J segment 0 bases; nucleotides outside the gene matches: 0. CDR3 length: 14 residues. Germline-derived CDR1 and CDR2 are SNHLY and FYNNEI.